The 5 T cell receptor beta chains below all came from one sample that was sequenced in a study of regulatory T cells in long-lasting Graves disease. According to the study, TCR beta libraries were built with iRepertoire HTBI primers and CDR3-region Arm-PCR. A single record per CDR3 protein comes from TCRdb applying MiXCR to the multiplex PCR reads. The sample includes some 340,000 distinct CDR3 sequences, about 23% of them seen just once. Time point here: persistent/refractory GD, antithyroid drugs over 5 years with positive TRAb. Generation of the TCR library employed RNA extracted from PBMCs. The sample consisted of peripheral blood mononuclear cells (PBMCs), taken when the disease was refractory, from a patient treated with antithyroid drugs. The receptors were sampled from a woman in her forties with Graves disease.

This clonotype has more than one count but fewer than ten. The genes are TRBV6-2 or TRBV6-3 and TRBJ1-4; D is unclear. This CDR3 has 15 amino acids. V lost 4 bases and J 8 bases, leaving 17 bases between the germline ends. The V gene's germline CDR1 is MNHEY and CDR2 SVGEGT. The CDR3 loop is CASSSAFTAGEKLFF. CDR3 DNA sequence: TGTGCCAGCAGTTCAGCTTTTACTGCTGGGGAAAAACTGTTTTTT.

In DNA form, the CDR3 reads TGTGCCAGCAGTGACAGCCTCACCGGGGAGCTGTTTTTT. Translated, it gives CASSDSLTGELFF. The genes are TRBV2 and TRBJ2-2; no clear D. The germline gives CDR1 SNHLY, CDR2 FYNNEI. V lost 3 bases, J lost 4 bases, and 6 bases lay in between. This CDR3 has 13 amino acids.

The V and J genes are TRBV7-9 and TRBJ2-4; the D is unclear. V lost 0 bases and J lost 7, with 4 bases in between. Germline V lookup: CDR1 SEHNR, CDR2 FQNEAQ (reference sequence). This CDR3 contains 12 residues. In nucleotides, the CDR3 is TGTGCCAGCAGCTTAGCGGGTAACATTCAGTACTTC. Translated, it gives CASSLAGNIQYF.

This clonotype was detected only a few times. The genes are TRBV15 and TRBJ2-7; the D is unclear. Trimming took off 1 base at V and 2 bases at J, with 15 bases between the two ends. This CDR3 comprises 16 residues. Looked up from germline, CDR1 is LNHNV and CDR2 is YYDKDF (reference sequence). This chain's CDR3 is CATSRVLPLNTYEQYF. The CDR3 nucleotides read TGTGCCACCAGCAGAGTACTACCACTAAACACCTACGAGCAGTACTTC. Supplemented by reference TRBV15 and TRBJ2-7, the full variable domain reads DAMVIQNPRYQVTQFGKPVTLSCSQTLNHNVMYWYQQKSSQAPKLLFHYYDKDFNNEADTPDNFQSRRPNTSFCFLDIRSPGLGDTAMYLCATSRVLPLNTYEQYFGPGTRLTVT.

This clonotype has ten or more counts. This chain links TRBV20-1 with TRBJ2-7, with 9 bases fitting TRBD1. CDR1 and CDR2 (germline): DFQATT, SNEGSKA (reference sequence). The CDR3 sequence is 14 residues long. The V gene end was trimmed by 3 bases and the J gene end by 3 bases; junction bases not matched to a gene: 6. The CDR3 loop reads CSASVDRGIYEQYF. In nucleotides, the CDR3 is TGCAGTGCTAGTGTGGACAGGGGAATCTACGAGCAGTACTTC.